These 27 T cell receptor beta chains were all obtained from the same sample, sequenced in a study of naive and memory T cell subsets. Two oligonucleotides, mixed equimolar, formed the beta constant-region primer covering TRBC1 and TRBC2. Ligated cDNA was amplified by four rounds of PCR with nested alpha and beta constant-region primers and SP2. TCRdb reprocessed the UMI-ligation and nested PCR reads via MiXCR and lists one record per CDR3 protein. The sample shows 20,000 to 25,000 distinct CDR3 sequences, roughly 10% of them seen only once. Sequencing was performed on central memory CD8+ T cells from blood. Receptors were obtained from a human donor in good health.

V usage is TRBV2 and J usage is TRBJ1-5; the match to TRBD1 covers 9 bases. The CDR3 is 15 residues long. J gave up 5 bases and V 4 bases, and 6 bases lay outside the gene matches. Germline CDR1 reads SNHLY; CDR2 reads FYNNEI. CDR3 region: CASSGLGDRDQPQHF. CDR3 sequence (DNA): TGTGCCAGCAGTGGTTTGGGGGACAGGGATCAGCCCCAGCATTTT.

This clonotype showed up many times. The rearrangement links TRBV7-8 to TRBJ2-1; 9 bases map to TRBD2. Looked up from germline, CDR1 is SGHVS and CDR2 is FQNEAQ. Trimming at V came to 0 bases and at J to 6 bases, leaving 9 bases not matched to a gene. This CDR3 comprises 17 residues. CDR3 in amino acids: CASSLAGGLAGSNEQFF. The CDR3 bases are TGTGCCAGCAGCTTAGCTGGGGGACTAGCAGGATCCAATGAGCAGTTCTTC.

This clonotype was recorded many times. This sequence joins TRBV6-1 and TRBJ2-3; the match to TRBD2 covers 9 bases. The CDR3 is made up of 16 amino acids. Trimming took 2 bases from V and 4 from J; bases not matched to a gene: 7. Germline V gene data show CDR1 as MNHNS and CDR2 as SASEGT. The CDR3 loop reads CASSEKAAGGADTQYF. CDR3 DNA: TGTGCCAGCAGTGAAAAGGCAGCGGGAGGCGCAGATACGCAGTATTTT.

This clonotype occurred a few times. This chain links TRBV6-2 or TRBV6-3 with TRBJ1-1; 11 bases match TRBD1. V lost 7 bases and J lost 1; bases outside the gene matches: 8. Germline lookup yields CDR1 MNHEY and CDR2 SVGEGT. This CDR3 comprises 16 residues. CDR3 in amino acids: CASTMRTGGTNTEAFF. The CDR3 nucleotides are TGTGCCAGCACCATGAGGACAGGGGGCACGAACACTGAAGCTTTCTTT.

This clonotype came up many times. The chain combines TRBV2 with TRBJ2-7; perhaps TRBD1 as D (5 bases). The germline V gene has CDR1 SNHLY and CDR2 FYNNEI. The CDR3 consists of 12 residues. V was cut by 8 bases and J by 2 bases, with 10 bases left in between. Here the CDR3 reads CASETDPYEQYF. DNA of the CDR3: TGTGCCAGCGAGACAGATCCCTACGAGCAGTACTTC.

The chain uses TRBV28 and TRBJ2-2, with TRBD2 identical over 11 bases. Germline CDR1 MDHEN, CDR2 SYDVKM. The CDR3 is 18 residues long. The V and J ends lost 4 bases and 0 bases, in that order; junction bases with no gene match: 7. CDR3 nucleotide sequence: TGTGCCAGCAGTTCCCCGACTAGCGGGGCCACGAACACCGGGGAGCTGTTTTTT. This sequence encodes CASSSPTSGATNTGELFF. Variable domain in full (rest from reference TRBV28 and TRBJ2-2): DVKVTQSSRYLVKRTGEKVFLECVQDMDHENMFWYRQDPGLGLRLIYFSYDVKMKEKGDIPEGYSVSREKKERFSLILESASTNQTSMYLCASSSPTSGATNTGELFFGEGSRLTVL.

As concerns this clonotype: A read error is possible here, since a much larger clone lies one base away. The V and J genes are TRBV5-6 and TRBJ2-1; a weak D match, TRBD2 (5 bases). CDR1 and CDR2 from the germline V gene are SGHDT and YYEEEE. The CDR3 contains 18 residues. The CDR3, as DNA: TGTGCCAGCAGCTTGGCCGTACGAGCGGACCTCTCCTACAATGAGCGGTTCTTC. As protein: CASSLAVRADLSYNERFF.

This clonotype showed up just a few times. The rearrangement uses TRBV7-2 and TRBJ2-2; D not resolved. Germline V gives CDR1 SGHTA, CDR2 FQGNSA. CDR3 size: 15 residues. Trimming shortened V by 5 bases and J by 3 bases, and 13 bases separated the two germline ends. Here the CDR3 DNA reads TGTGCCAGCAGCCCCTGGGGTGGGGACACCGGGGAGCTGTTTTTT. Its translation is CASSPWGGDTGELFF.

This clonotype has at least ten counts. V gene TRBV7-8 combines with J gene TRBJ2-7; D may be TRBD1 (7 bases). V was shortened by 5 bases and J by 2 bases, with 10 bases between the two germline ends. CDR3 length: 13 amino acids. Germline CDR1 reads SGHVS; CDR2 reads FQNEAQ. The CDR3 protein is CASSAGQTYEQYF. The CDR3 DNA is TGTGCCAGCAGCGCGGGACAGACCTACGAGCAGTACTTC.

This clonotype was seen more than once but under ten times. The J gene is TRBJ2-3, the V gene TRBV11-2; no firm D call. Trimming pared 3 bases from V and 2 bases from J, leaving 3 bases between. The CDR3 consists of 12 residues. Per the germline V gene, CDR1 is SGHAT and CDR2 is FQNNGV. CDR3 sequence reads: CASSLPTDTQYF. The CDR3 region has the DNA TGTGCCAGCAGCTTGCCCACAGATACGCAGTATTTT.

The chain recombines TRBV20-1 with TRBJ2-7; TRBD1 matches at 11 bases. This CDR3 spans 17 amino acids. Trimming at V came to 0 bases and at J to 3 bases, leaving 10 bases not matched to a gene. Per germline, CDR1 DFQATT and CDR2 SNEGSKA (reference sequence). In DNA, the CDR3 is TGCAGTGCTAGAGATCCGCTCCTGGGACAGGGGGTCTACGAGCAGTACTTC. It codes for CSARDPLLGQGVYEQYF.

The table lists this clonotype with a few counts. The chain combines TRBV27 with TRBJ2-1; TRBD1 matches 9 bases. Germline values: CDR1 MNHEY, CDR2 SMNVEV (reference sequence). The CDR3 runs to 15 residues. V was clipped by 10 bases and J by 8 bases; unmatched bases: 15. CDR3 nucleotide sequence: TGTGCCACCCCCCCCCGGGACAGGGCCCTCGATGAGCAGTTCTTC. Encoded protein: CATPPRDRALDEQFF.

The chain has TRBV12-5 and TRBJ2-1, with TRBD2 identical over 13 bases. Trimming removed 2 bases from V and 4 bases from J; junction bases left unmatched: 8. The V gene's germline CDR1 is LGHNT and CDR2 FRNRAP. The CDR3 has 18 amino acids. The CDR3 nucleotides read TGTGCTAGTGGTTTGCGCACTAGCGGGAGGGCCGTTTACAATGAGCAGTTCTTC. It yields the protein CASGLRTSGRAVYNEQFF.

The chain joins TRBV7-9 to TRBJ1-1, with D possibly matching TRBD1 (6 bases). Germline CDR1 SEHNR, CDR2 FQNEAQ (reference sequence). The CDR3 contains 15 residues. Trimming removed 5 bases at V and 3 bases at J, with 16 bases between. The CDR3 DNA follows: TGTGCCAGCAGCCTTGGGGGGCCTCCCTACACTGAAGCTTTCTTT. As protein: CASSLGGPPYTEAFF.

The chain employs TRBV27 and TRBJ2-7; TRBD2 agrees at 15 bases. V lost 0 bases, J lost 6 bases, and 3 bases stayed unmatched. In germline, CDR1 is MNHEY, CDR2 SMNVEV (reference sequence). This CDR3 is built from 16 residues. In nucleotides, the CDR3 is TGTGCCAGCAGTTTATCCTTGGGACTAGCGGGAGGCGAGCAGTACTTC. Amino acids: CASSLSLGLAGGEQYF.

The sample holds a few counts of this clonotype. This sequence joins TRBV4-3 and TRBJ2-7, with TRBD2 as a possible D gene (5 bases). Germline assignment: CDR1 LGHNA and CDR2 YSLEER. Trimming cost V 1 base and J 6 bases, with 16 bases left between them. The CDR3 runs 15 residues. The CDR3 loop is CASSQAVAGGTEQYF. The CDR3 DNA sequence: TGCGCCAGCAGCCAAGCCGTGGCGGGTGGAACCGAGCAGTACTTC.

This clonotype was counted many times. In nucleotides, the CDR3 is TGTGCCAGCAGTCTCGGGCAGCGGGAGGGGGAGACCCAGTACTTC. This encodes CASSLGQREGETQYF. The V gene is TRBV12-3 or TRBV12-4, the J gene TRBJ2-5; TRBD2 matches at 10 bases. V was pared by 5 bases and J by 5 bases, with 8 bases of the junction left unmatched. The CDR3 contains 15 residues.

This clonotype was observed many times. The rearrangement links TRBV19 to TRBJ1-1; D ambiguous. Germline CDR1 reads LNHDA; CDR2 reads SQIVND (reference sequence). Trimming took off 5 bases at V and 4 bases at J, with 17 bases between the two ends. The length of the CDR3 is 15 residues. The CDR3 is CASSWVGELGTEAFF. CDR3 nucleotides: TGTGCCAGTAGTTGGGTCGGTGAACTGGGCACTGAAGCTTTCTTT.

In nucleotides, the CDR3 is TGTGCCAGCAGCCTCGGGACTAGCGGGTACAATGAGCAGTTCTTC. Translation: CASSLGTSGYNEQFF. V is TRBV12-3 or TRBV12-4 and J is TRBJ2-1, with TRBD2 matching over 12 bases. The V segment lost 6 bases and the J segment 4 bases; nucleotides outside the gene matches: 4. This CDR3 is built from 15 residues.

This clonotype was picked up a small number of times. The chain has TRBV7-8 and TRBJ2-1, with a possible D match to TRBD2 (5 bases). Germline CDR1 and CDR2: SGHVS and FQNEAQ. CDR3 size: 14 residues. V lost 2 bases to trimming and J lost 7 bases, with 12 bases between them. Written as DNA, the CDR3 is TGTGCCAGCAGCTTATCCCCTAGGGAGAATGAGCAGTTCTTC. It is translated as CASSLSPRENEQFF.

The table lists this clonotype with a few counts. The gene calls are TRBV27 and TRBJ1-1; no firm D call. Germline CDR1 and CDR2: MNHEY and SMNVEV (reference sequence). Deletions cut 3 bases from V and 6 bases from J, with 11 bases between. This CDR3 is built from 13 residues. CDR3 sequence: CASSFRGRAEAFF. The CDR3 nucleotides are TGTGCCAGCAGTTTTAGAGGGCGGGCTGAAGCTTTCTTT.

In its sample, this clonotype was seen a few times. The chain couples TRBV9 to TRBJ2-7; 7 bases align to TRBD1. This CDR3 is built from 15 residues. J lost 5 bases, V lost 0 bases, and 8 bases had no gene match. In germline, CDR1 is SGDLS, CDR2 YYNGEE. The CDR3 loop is CASSVDYRGVHEQYF. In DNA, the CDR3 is TGTGCCAGCAGCGTAGATTACAGGGGTGTCCACGAGCAGTACTTC.

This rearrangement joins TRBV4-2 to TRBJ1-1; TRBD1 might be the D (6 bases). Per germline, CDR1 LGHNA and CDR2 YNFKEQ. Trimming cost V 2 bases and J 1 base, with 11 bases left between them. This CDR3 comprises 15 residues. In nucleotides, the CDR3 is TGTGCCAGCAGCCAATTAGGGGGTGGGAACACTGAAGCTTTCTTT. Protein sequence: CASSQLGGGNTEAFF.

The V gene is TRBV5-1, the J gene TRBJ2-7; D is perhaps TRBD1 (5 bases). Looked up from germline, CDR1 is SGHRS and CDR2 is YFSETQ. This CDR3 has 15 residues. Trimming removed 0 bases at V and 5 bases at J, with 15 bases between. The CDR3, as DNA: TGCGCCAGCAGCTTGGACGGCGCAGGGATGGACGAGCAGTACTTC. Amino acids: CASSLDGAGMDEQYF. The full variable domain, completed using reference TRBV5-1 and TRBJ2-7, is KAGVTQTPRYLIKTRGQQVTLSCSPISGHRSVSWYQQTPGQGLQFLFEYFSETQRNKGNFPGRFSGRQFSNSRSEMNVSTLELGDSALYLCASSLDGAGMDEQYFGPGTRLTVT.

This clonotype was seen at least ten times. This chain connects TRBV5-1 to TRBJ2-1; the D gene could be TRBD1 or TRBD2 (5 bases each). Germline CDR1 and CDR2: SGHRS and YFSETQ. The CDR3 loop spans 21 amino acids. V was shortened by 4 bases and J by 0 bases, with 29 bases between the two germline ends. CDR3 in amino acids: CASSPHKSVPLGAGSYNEQFF. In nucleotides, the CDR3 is TGCGCCAGCAGCCCCCACAAGTCCGTGCCTCTCGGGGCTGGCTCCTACAATGAGCAGTTCTTC.

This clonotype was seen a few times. As DNA, the CDR3 is TGTGCCAGCAGCCCTAGCGGGTACCAAGAGACCCAGTACTTC. This encodes CASSPSGYQETQYF. The chain employs TRBV6-6 and TRBJ2-5; 8 bases line up with TRBD2. V shed 6 bases, J shed 0 bases, and the junction held 3 bases outside the gene matches. Germline V gene sequence: CDR1 MNHNY, CDR2 SVGAGI (reference sequence). This CDR3 is built from 14 residues.

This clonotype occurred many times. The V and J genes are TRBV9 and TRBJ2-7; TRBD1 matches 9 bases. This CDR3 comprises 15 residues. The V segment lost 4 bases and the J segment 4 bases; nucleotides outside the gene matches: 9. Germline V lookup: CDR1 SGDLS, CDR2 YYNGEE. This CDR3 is CASSPGQGDLYEQYF. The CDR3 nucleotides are TGTGCCAGCAGCCCGGGACAGGGTGATCTGTACGAGCAGTACTTC.